These 5 T cell receptor beta chains came from one sample sequenced in a study of Ad26.COV2.S vaccination and SARS-CoV-2 variants. The table came from immunoSEQ multiplex PCR; TCRdb's copy has only in-frame clones and leaves some out. The data contain about 330,000 clones, roughly 90% of them singletons. Stated treatment: some 20 received Ad26.COV2.S at low or high dose, single or two shots; roughly five received placebo; per-sample allocation not given. Samples were taken on day 63 after the first vaccine or placebo injection. The sequencing used peripheral blood, collected in a trial of Ad26.COV2.S vaccine versus placebo. The receptors were sampled from a person between 18 and 59 years old who received the Ad26.COV2.S COVID-19 vaccine or a placebo.

J is TRBJ1-5 and V is TRBV6-1, with D maybe TRBD1 (5 bases). V was trimmed by 4 bases and J by 0 bases, leaving 13 bases between them. The CDR3 has 16 residues. Germline CDR1 and CDR2: MNHNS and SASEGT. In nucleotides, the CDR3 is TGTGCCAGCAGTGGGGACCTGTGGGGTAGCAATCAGCCCCAGCATTTT. This sequence encodes CASSGDLWGSNQPQHF.

The V gene is TRBV6-6, the J gene TRBJ1-2; the D is unclear. The CDR3 contains 15 residues. V was clipped by 0 bases and J by 2 bases, with 10 bases between them. Germline assignment: CDR1 MNHNY and CDR2 SVGAGI (reference sequence). CDR3 coding DNA: TGTGCCAGCAGTTACTCGGCAGGTGCCAACTATGGCTACACCTTC. Its protein product is CASSYSAGANYGYTF.

This chain links TRBV9 with TRBJ1-6, with D unresolved. CDR3 length equals 17 residues. Germline CDR1 is SGDLS and CDR2 is YYNGEE. V shed 0 bases and J shed 7 bases, with 17 bases lying between them. CDR3 nucleotides: TGTGCCAGCAGCGTAGAGAAGGACTGGCAGCAAAATTCACCCCTCCACTTT. As protein: CASSVEKDWQQNSPLHF. The variable domain in full, with the rest retrieved from reference TRBV9 and TRBJ1-6, is DSGVTQTPKHLITATGQRVTLRCSPRSGDLSVYWYQQSLDQGLQFLIQYYNGEERAKGNILERFSAQQFPDLHSELNLSSLELGDSALYFCASSVEKDWQQNSPLHFGNGTRLTVT.

The chain links TRBV19 to TRBJ2-1, with D tentatively TRBD1 (5 bases). This CDR3 has 15 residues. CDR1 is LNHDA and CDR2 is SQIVND in the germline V gene (reference sequence). The V and J ends lost 10 bases and 0 bases respectively, with 16 bases between them. Written as DNA, the CDR3 is TGTGCCACGGAAAAGAGGACAAGCTCCTACAATGAGCAGTTCTTC. Amino acid sequence: CATEKRTSSYNEQFF. The complete variable domain, with remaining parts taken from reference TRBV19 and TRBJ2-1, reads DGGITQSPKYLFRKEGQNVTLSCEQNLNHDAMYWYRQDPGQGLRLIYYSQIVNDFQKGDIAEGYSVSREKKESFPLTVTSAQKNPTAFYLCATEKRTSSYNEQFFGPGTRLTVL.

The V and J genes are TRBV28 and TRBJ1-2, with D perhaps matching TRBD1 (5 bases). Per the germline V gene, CDR1 is MDHEN and CDR2 is SYDVKM. Trimming removed 3 bases at V and 6 bases at J, with 20 bases between. The CDR3 sequence is 16 residues long. The CDR3 sequence: CASSLEAGPMHNGYTF. Written as DNA, the CDR3 is TGTGCCAGCAGTTTGGAGGCGGGACCGATGCATAATGGCTACACCTTC.